This T cell receptor beta chain stems from a study of prognosis after radiotherapy for stage I lung cancer. This CDR3 is built from 14 residues. Germline V gene sequence: CDR1 SGHTA, CDR2 FQGNSA. Between the trimmed V and J ends, which lost 4 bases and 5 bases, there was a span of 13 bases. Amplicons of TCR beta CDR3 were generated from genomic DNA by two-round multiplex PCR. First-round PCR used primers specific to each TRBV and TRBJ gene. A single record per CDR3 protein comes from TCRdb applying MiXCR to the multiplex PCR reads. The repertoire holds 45,000 to 70,000 distinct CDR3 sequences, about 30% seen once, with 6% to 9% in the top ten. Ten or more counts support this clonotype.

This receptor was obtained from a donor at least 50 years old with non-small cell lung cancer. The chain links TRBV7-2 to TRBJ2-3; D is perhaps TRBD1 or TRBD2 (5 bases each). Here the sequenced sample was PBMCs, taken before or after stereotactic body radiation therapy (not recorded which). The DNA of the CDR3 is TGTGCCAGCAGCTCGGCGATGGGGGTAGATACGCAGTATTTT. Translation gives CASSSAMGVDTQYF.